Listed below are T cell receptor beta chains from one sample, sequenced in a study of blood T cell repertoires in COVID-19. TCRdb's table, derived via immunoSEQ multiplex PCR, lists solely in-frame clones and lacks some. The repertoire holds about 330,000 clones, with about 89% as singletons. Sequences were obtained from peripheral blood. These receptors originate from a man between 18 and 35 years old who had recovered from COVID-19. Each CDR3 is given with its conserved first and last residue. Fields, in order: V gene, CDR3 protein.

TRBV6-2/TRBV6-3 | CASSYPDSATYEQYF
TRBV9 | CASSVGGLSNEQFF
TRBV21-1 | CASSKAINYEQYF
TRBV12-3/TRBV12-4 | CASRTGTGGYTF
TRBV5-6 | CASSLFYSSYEQYF
TRBV2 | CASNPAGPGNTIYF
TRBV6-5 | CASSYSGGGGNTIYF
TRBV4-1 | CASSQVIGQGVRGYTF
TRBV30 | CAWSVSWEGYNEQFF
TRBV11-2 | CASSLDLIIGHRETQYF
TRBV11-2 | CASSYLTGGNDEQFF
TRBV5-5 | CASSLDSSNQPQHF
TRBV30 | CAWPRGADRGEQYF
TRBV7-9 | CASSPEPGTGENYGYTF
TRBV5-6 | CASNGVPGTEGYTF
TRBV2 | CASSTTGGFDGELFF
TRBV5-1 | CASRLTGGPSQETQYF
TRBV10-3 | CAISGGDREFSYEQYF
TRBV14 | CASSHVQGGGTEAFF
TRBV18 | CASSPPVSGSGGELFF
TRBV27 | CASGAIFGQKMSSYNSPLHF
TRBV27 | CASWRREPTYEQYF
TRBV19 | CASSRQGTGQPQHF
TRBV24-1 | CATSDGQFGNEQFF
TRBV4-1 | CASSQERGAWDRSQERNEKLFF
TRBV7-9 | CASSYRTGPGFNEKLFF
TRBV30 | CAWAGSGNTIYF
TRBV5-1 | CASSSLHSQETQYF
TRBV29-1 | CSVPRDSQGTGANVLTF
TRBV19 | CASSMEISYNEQFF
TRBV21-1 | CASSNWGYRPRFPSLDYGYTF
TRBV10-3 | CATTGSQGALVYNEQFF
TRBV2 | CASTWDRRAEAFF
TRBV5-1 | CASSLPIPGANTGELFF
TRBV5-1 | CASSTHSGGALETQYF
TRBV20-1 | CSASFRDRYEQYF
TRBV12-3/TRBV12-4 | CASSLTGITEAFF
TRBV9 | CATYDSYYGYTF
TRBV27 | CASRRGTSGLSSSTDTQYF
TRBV25-1 | CASSEWGLSSSYEQYF